The T cell receptor (beta chain) under discussion was sequenced for a study of blood T cell repertoires in COVID-19 (TCRdb year 2020). Describing the broader study: Collaborator samples came from the United States, Italy and Spain and covered acute and convalescent phases of COVID-19. Where available, HLA class I and class II types were taken from metadata supplied by the sample provider and were not determined by assay-based typing. The repertoires were released in a freely available public database meant as a resource for research on the immune response to SARS-CoV-2. Sample metadata almost always included a de-identified subject ID, COVID-19 status, age in years and sex. The dataset comprised deeply sampled blood TCRbeta repertoires from subjects exposed to, actively infected with, or recovered from COVID-19. The prospective study material was composed of cDNA or gDNA derived from T cells, B-cell-depleted T cells, or PBMCs. The samples were drawn from the first 160 participants of the ongoing ImmuneRACE study and from some 1,300 subjects provided by 6 global collaborators. Overall study results and their limits: Clinical and demographic metadata were provided uncurated, with the amount varying by source and participant.

In Seattle, one collaborating source enrolled patients while the infection was active and tracked those patients longitudinally over the course of disease. Each collaborating institution followed its own protocols to collect whole blood in K2EDTA tubes. For TCRbeta analysis, collaborator samples were shipped as frozen whole blood, as isolated PBMCs, or as DNA extracted from either sample type. The immunoSEQ Assay, a bias-controlled multiplex PCR, was used to amplify TCRbeta CDR3 regions from genomic DNA. Per the source publication's procedure: The number of nucleated cells in each sample was estimated from the amplification of reference gene primers within the assay. Sequence reads were collapsed and filtered to measure the absolute abundance of every unique TCRbeta CDR3 rearrangement. Productive Simpson clonality was computed per sample as the square root of Simpson's diversity index over productive rearrangements. TCRdb stores this immuneACCESS table with in-frame sequences only. Part of the clones is absent; in the studies checked, under half of the shortfall reflects unresolved V genes, and no reason is known for the rest. The V and J calls and clone size come from that table; D and trimming were worked out from the DNA. This sample holds some 69,000 clones; about 92% were observed only once. In total, the top ten clones hold around 0.52% of the sample.

Remarks on this clone: It lacks a known antigen. Base qualities are not at hand, and no much larger clone is one base apart.

According to the germline V gene, CDR1 reads MDHEN and CDR2 reads SYDVKM. The CDR3, from cysteine to phenylalanine, totals 14 residues. Here the CDR3 DNA is all that survives: 42 bases in frame from base 1. V is trimmed back by 5 bases and J by 3 bases, and the junction contains 6 bases that no gene match accounts for. The sample comprised peripheral blood. The chain was built from TRBV28 and TRBJ1-1, with TRBD1 identical over 7 junction bases. This clonotype was sampled from a man aged 45-65 years with COVID-19, enrolled during active disease. CDR3 protein: CASSPRRGHTEAFF. The nucleotide sequence reads TGTGCCAGCAGTCCCCGGAGGGGGCACACTGAAGCTTTCTTT. When the CDR3 is completed using the reference TRBV28 and TRBJ1-1 genes on either side, the full variable domain is DVKVTQSSRYLVKRTGEKVFLECVQDMDHENMFWYRQDPGLGLRLIYFSYDVKMKEKGDIPEGYSVSREKKERFSLILESASTNQTSMYLCASSPRRGHTEAFFGQGTRLTVV.